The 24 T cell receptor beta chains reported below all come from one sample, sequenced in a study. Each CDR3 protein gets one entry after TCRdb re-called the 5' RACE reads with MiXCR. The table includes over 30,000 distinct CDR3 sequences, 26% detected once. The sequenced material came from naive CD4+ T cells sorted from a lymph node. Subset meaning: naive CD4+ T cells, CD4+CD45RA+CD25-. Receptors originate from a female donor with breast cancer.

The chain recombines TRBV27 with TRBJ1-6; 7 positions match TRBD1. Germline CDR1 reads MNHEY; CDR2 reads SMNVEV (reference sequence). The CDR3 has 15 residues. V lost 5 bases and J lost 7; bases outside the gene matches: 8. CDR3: CASSVVTGRNSPLHF. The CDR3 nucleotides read TGTGCCAGCAGTGTCGTGACAGGGCGGAATTCACCCCTCCACTTT.

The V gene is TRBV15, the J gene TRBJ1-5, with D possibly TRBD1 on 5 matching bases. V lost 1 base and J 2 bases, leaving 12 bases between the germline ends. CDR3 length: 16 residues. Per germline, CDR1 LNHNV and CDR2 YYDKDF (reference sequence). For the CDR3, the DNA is TGTGCCACCAGCAGAGCCGGGGGTGTGGGCAATCAGCCCCAGCATTTT. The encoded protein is CATSRAGGVGNQPQHF.

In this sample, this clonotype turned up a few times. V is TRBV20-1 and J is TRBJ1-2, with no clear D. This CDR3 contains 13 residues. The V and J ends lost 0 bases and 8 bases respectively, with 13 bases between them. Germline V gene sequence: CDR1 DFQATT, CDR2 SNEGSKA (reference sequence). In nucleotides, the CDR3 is TGCAGTGCTAGAGAAAGTCCGGGTGGGGGCTACACCTTC. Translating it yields CSARESPGGGYTF.

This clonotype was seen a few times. CDR3 amino acids: CASSYTPASGTYEQYF. Here the CDR3 DNA reads TGTGCCAGCAGTTACACCCCGGCTAGCGGCACCTACGAGCAGTACTTC. The J gene is TRBJ2-7, the V gene TRBV6-6; 7 bases line up with TRBD2. The J segment lost 2 bases and the V segment lost 2 bases, leaving 9 bases of the junction unmatched. The germline CDR1 and CDR2 sequences are MNHNY and SVGAGI (reference sequence). The CDR3 totals 16 residues.

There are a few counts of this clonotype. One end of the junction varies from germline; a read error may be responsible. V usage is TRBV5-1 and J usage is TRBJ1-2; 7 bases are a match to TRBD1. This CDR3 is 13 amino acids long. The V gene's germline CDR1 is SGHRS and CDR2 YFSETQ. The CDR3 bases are TGCGCCAGCAGCTTGAACAGGGGTTATGGCCACACCTTC. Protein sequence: CASSLNRGYGHTF. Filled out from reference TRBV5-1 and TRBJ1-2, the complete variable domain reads KAGVTQTPRYLIKTRGQQVTLSCSPISGHRSVSWYQQTPGQGLQFLFEYFSETQRNKGNFPGRFSGRQFSNSRSEMNVSTLELGDSALYLCASSLNRGYGHTFGSGTRLTVV.

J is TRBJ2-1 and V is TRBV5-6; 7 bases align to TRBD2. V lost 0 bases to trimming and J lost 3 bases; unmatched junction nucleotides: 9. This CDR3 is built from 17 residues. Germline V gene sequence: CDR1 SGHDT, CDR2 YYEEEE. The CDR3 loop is CASSLGHNGRFYNEQFF. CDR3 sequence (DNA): TGTGCCAGCAGCTTGGGACACAACGGGAGGTTCTACAATGAGCAGTTCTTC. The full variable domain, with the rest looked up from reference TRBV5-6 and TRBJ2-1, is DAGVTQSPTHLIKTRGQQVTLRCSPKSGHDTVSWYQQALGQGPQFIFQYYEEEERQRGNFPDRFSGHQFPNYSSELNVNALLLGDSALYLCASSLGHNGRFYNEQFFGPGTRLTVL.

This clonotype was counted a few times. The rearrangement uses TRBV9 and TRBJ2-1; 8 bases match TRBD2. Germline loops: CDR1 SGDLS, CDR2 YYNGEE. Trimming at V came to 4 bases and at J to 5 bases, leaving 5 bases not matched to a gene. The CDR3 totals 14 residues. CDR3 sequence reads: CASSILAGHNEQFF. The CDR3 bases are TGTGCCAGCAGCATCCTAGCGGGCCACAATGAGCAGTTCTTC.

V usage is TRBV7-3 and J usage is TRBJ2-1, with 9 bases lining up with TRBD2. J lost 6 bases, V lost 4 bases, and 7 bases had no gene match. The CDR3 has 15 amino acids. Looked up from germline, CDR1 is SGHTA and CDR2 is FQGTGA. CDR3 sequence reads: CASSYSAGGCNEQFF. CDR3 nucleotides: TGTGCCAGCAGCTATTCAGCGGGGGGTTGCAATGAGCAGTTCTTC. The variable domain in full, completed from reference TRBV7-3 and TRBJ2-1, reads GAGVSQTPSNKVTEKGKYVELRCDPISGHTALYWYRQSLGQGPEFLIYFQGTGAADDSGLPNDRFFAVRPEGSVSTLKIQRTERGDSAVYLCASSYSAGGCNEQFFGPGTRLTVL.

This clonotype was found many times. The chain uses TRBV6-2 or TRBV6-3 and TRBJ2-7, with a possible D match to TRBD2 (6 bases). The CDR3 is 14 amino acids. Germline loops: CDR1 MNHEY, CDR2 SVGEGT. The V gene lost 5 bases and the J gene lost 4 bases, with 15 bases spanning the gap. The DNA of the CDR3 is TGTGCCAGCAGTAAGCTGAAGGGAGGATACGAGCAGTACTTC. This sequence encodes CASSKLKGGYEQYF.

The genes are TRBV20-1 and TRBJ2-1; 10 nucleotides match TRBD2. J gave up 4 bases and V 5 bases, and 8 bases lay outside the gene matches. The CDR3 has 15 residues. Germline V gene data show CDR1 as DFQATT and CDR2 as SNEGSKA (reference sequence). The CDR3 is CSARPGTSEYNEQFF. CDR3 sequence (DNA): TGCAGTGCTCGACCCGGGACTAGCGAGTACAATGAGCAGTTCTTC.

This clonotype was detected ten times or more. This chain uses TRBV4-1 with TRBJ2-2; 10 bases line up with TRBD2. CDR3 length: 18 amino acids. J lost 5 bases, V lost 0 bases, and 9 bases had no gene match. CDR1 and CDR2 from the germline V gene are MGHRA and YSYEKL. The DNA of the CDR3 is TGCGCCAGCAGCCAAGATCCCACTAGCGGGATAGGAACCGGGGAGCTGTTTTTT. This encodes CASSQDPTSGIGTGELFF.

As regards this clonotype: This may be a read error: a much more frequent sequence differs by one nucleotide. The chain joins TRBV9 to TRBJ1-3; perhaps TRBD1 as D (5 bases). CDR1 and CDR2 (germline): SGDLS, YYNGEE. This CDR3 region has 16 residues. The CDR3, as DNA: TGTGCCAGCAGCCTTGGGACCGTAGGCTCTGGAAACGCCATATATTTT. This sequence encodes CASSLGTVGSGNAIYF.

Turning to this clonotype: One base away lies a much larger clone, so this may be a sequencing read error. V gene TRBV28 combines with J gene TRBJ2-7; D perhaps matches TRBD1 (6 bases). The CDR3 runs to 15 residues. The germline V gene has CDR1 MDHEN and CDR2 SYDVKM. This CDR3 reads CAGSLLRTATYEQYF. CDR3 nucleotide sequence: TGTGCCGGCAGTTTACTGCGGACAGCAACCTACGAGCAGTACTTC. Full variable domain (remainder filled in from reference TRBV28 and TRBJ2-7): DVKVTQSSRYLVKRTGEKVFLECVQDMDHENMFWYRQDPGLGLRLIYFSYDVKMKEKGDIPEGYSVSREKKERFSLILESASTNQTSMYLCAGSLLRTATYEQYFGPGTRLTVT.

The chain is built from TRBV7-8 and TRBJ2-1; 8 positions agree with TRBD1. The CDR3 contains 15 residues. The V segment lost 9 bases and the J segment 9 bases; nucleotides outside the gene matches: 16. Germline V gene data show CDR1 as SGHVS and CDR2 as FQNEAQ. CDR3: CARSPLDRAYFEQFF. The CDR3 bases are TGTGCCAGGAGCCCACTGGACAGGGCCTATTTTGAGCAGTTCTTC.

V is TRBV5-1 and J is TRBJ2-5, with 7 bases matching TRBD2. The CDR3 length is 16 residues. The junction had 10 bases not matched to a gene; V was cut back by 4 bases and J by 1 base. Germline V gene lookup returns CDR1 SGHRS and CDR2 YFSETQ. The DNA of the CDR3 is TGCGCCAGCAGCCTCAGCGTAGCGGGCGCCCAAGAGACCCAGTACTTC. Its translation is CASSLSVAGAQETQYF.

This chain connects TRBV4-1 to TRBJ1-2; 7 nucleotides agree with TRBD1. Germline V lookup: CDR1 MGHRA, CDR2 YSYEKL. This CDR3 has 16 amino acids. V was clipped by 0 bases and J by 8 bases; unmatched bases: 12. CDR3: CASSQDSKGKTGGYTF. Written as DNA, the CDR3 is TGCGCCAGCAGCCAAGATTCGAAAGGGAAGACAGGGGGCTACACCTTC.

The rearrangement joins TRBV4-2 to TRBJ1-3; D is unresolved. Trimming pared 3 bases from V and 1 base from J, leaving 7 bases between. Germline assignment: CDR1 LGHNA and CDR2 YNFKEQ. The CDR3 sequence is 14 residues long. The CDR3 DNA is TGTGCCAGCAGCCAGGTGGGATCTGGAAACACCATATATTTT. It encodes CASSQVGSGNTIYF.

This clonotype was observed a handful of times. This CDR3 is CASSFEPSSYNEQFF. CDR3 nucleotide sequence: TGTGCCAGCAGTTTCGAACCGAGCTCCTACAATGAGCAGTTCTTC. The rearrangement joins TRBV27 to TRBJ2-1; D is unclear. Germline V gene lookup returns CDR1 MNHEY and CDR2 SMNVEV (reference sequence). The CDR3 has 15 amino acids. With 3 bases removed from V and 0 bases from J, the gap between germline ends came to 9 bases.

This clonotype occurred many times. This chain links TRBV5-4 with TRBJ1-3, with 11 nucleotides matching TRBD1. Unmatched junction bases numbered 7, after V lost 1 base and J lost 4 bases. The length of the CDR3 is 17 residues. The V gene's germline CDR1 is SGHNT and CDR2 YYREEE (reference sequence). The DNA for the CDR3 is TGTGCCAGCAGCTTGTCCCGGACAGGGGGCATAGGAAACACCATATATTTT. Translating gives CASSLSRTGGIGNTIYF.

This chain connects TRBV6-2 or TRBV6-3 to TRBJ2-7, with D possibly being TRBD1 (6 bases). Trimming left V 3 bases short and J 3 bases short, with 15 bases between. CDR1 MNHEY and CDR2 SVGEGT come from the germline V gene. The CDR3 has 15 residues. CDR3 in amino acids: CASSYTGTSGYEQYF. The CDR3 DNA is TGTGCCAGCAGTTATACAGGGACGTCGGGCTACGAGCAGTACTTC.

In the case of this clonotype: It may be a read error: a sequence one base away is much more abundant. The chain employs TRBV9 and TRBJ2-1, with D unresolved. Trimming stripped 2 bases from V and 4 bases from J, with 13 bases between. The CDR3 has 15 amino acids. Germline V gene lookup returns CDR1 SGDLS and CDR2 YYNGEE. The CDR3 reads CASSVTPGAYNEQFF. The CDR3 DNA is TGTGCCAGCAGCGTCACGCCAGGCGCTTACAATGAGCAGTTCTTC. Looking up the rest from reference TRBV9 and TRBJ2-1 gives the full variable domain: DSGVTQTPKHLITATGQRVTLRCSPRSGDLSVYWYQQSLDQGLQFLIQYYNGEERAKGNILERFSAQQFPDLHSELNLSSLELGDSALYFCASSVTPGAYNEQFFGPGTRLTVL.

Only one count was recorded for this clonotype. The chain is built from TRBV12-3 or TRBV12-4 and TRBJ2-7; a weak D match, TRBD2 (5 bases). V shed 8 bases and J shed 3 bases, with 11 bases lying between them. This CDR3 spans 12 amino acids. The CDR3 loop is CASGGLGYEQYF. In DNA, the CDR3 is TGTGCCAGCGGAGGACTTGGCTACGAGCAGTACTTC.

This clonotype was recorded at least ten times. This CDR3 reads CASSLGLMNTEAFF. CDR3 nucleotides: TGTGCCAGCAGTTTAGGACTGATGAACACTGAAGCTTTCTTT. This chain uses TRBV12-3 or TRBV12-4 with TRBJ1-1; D gene unclear. This CDR3 contains 14 residues. Trimming took 1 base from V and 0 from J, leaving 6 bases between them.

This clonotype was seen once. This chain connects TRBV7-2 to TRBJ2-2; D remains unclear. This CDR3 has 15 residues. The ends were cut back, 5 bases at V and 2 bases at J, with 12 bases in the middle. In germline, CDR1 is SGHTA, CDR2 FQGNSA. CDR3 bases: TGTGCCAGCAGCCTTGACATAACAAACACCGGGGAGCTGTTTTTT. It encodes CASSLDITNTGELFF.